One and the same sample provided the 19 T cell receptor beta chains below, sequenced in a study of blood T cell repertoires in COVID-19. Using immunoSEQ multiplex PCR, the repertoire was profiled, and TCRdb retains in-frame clones only, with some absent. The sample shows approximately 260,000 clones, roughly four fifths of them seen only once. The sequencing input was PBMCs or T cells enriched from blood (not recorded which). These receptors were collected from a man aged 50 or older who had recovered from COVID-19.

The chain has TRBV14 and TRBJ2-2, with 11 bases lining up with TRBD2. This CDR3 has 18 residues. Germline CDR1 and CDR2: SGHDN and FVKESK. The V gene end was trimmed by 4 bases and the J gene end by 2 bases; junction bases not matched to a gene: 9. CDR3 region: CASSPLSGTSGNTGELFF. The CDR3 nucleotides read TGTGCCAGCAGCCCCCTCTCGGGGACTAGCGGAAACACCGGGGAGCTGTTTTTT.

The chain is built from TRBV13 and TRBJ1-1; 7 bases agree with TRBD1. CDR3 length equals 14 residues. Unmatched junction bases numbered 9, after V lost 6 bases and J lost 5 bases. The germline gives CDR1 PRHDT, CDR2 FYEKMQ (reference sequence). The CDR3 loop reads CASRHTGVGTEAFF. Here the CDR3 DNA reads TGTGCCAGCAGGCACACAGGGGTTGGAACTGAAGCTTTCTTT.

This clone was detected only once. The chain joins TRBV7-3 to TRBJ1-1; 9 bases are shared with TRBD1. The CDR3 loop spans 18 amino acids. Germline V gene lookup returns CDR1 SGHTA and CDR2 FQGTGA. V trimming: 2 bases; J trimming: 4 bases; junction bases outside the gene matches: 14. The CDR3 is CASSLGSGQGYEGTEAFF. DNA of the CDR3: TGTGCCAGCAGCTTAGGGTCGGGACAGGGATATGAGGGCACTGAAGCTTTCTTT.

This rearrangement joins TRBV12-3 or TRBV12-4 to TRBJ2-5; possible D gene TRBD1, 6 bases. This CDR3 has 13 amino acids. Trimming removed 8 bases from V and 5 bases from J, with 15 bases in between. CDR3 protein: CASSQGGMETQYF. CDR3 DNA: TGTGCCAGCTCCCAAGGGGGTATGGAGACCCAGTACTTC.

The chain joins TRBV7-9 to TRBJ1-2; weak D call: TRBD1 (6 bases). V lost 7 bases and J 14 bases, leaving 20 bases between the germline ends. Germline-derived CDR1 and CDR2 are SEHNR and FQNEAQ (reference sequence). The CDR3 consists of 12 residues. CDR3 coding DNA: TGTGCCAGCACCCAAAATTTGGGGGCGAGGACCTTC. Encoded protein: CASTQNLGARTF.

The chain couples TRBV6-2 or TRBV6-3 to TRBJ1-2; TRBD1 matches 9 bases. Trimming removed 5 bases from V and 4 bases from J; junction bases left unmatched: 5. CDR3 length: 14 amino acids. Per germline, CDR1 MNHEY and CDR2 SVGEGT. The CDR3 sequence: CASSRAGQGYGYTF. The CDR3, as DNA: TGTGCCAGCAGTCGTGCGGGACAGGGCTATGGCTACACCTTC.

The CDR3 here is CASSVGQGNSPLHF. The CDR3 nucleotides are TGTGCCAGCAGCGTTGGACAGGGGAATTCACCCCTCCACTTT. This rearrangement joins TRBV5-5 to TRBJ1-6; 9 bases map to TRBD1. This CDR3 spans 14 amino acids. Per germline, CDR1 SGHKS and CDR2 YYEKEE (reference sequence). The trim removed 4 bases at V and 7 bases at J, leaving 3 bases unmatched.

This sequence joins TRBV2 and TRBJ2-3; D not resolved. V lost 8 bases to trimming and J lost 3 bases, with 9 bases between them. The CDR3 is 12 residues long. Germline V gene lookup returns CDR1 SNHLY and CDR2 FYNNEI. CDR3 coding DNA: TGTGCCAGCCGGTCGACTACAGATACGCAGTATTTT. Residues: CASRSTTDTQYF.

The chain recombines TRBV7-8 with TRBJ1-6; no definite D call. The germline V gene encodes CDR1 SGHVS and CDR2 FQNEAQ. The CDR3 contains 16 residues. Trimming removed 1 base at V and 7 bases at J, with 14 bases between. CDR3 sequence: CASSLGIATANSPLHF. Here the CDR3 DNA reads TGTGCCAGCAGCTTAGGAATCGCTACAGCAAATTCACCCCTCCACTTT. The complete variable domain, with remaining parts taken from reference TRBV7-8 and TRBJ1-6, reads GAGVSQSPRYKVAKRGQDVALRCDPISGHVSLFWYQQALGQGPEFLTYFQNEAQLDKSGLPSDRFFAERPEGSVSTLKIQRTQQEDSAVYLCASSLGIATANSPLHFGNGTRLTVT.

V usage is TRBV3-1 (or the pseudogene TRBV3-2) and J usage is TRBJ2-5; D perhaps matches TRBD2 (6 bases). Germline V gene data show CDR1 as LGHDT and CDR2 as YNNKEL (reference sequence). Trimming took off 6 bases at V and 0 bases at J, with 14 bases between the two ends. The CDR3 covers 15 residues. The CDR3 loop reads CASRRARGYQETQYF. The CDR3 DNA reads TGTGCCAGCAGGCGGGCGCGGGGCTACCAAGAGACCCAGTACTTC.

On this clone: Sequence at one end of the junction differs from germline and may be a read error. CDR3 loop: CASSLATGNSPLHF. CDR3 coding DNA: TGCGCCAGCAGTTTGGCTACAGGGAATTCACCCCTCCACTTT. The V and J genes are TRBV5-1 and TRBJ1-6; possibly TRBD1 for D (6 bases). The CDR3 has 14 amino acids. Germline V gives CDR1 SGHRS, CDR2 YFSETQ.

The sample holds one count of this clone. The chain joins TRBV28 to TRBJ2-1, with TRBD2 as a possible D gene (6 bases). This CDR3 has 17 residues. The germline gives CDR1 MDHEN, CDR2 SYDVKM. Trimming cost V 1 base and J 4 bases, with 17 bases left between them. The CDR3 here is CASSLSFEGGFYNEQFF. In DNA, the CDR3 is TGTGCCAGCAGTTTATCTTTCGAGGGAGGATTTTACAATGAGCAGTTCTTC.

The chain has TRBV5-6 and TRBJ2-5; 7 positions agree with TRBD1. Germline lookup yields CDR1 SGHDT and CDR2 YYEEEE. V gave up 2 bases and J gave up 7 bases; unmatched junction bases: 11. The CDR3 is 15 amino acids. In nucleotides, the CDR3 is TGTGCCAGCAGCTTTAGGGCAGGGGGTGCTGGGACCCAGTACTTC. It is translated as CASSFRAGGAGTQYF.

This chain joins TRBV5-1 and TRBJ1-4; D ambiguous. V lost 4 bases and J lost 8, with 21 bases in between. CDR1 is SGHRS and CDR2 is YFSETQ in the germline V gene. The CDR3 extends over 16 amino acids. This CDR3 reads CASSPGGRPGEEKLFF. The DNA for the CDR3 is TGCGCCAGCAGCCCGGGTGGGAGGCCCGGGGAGGAAAAACTGTTTTTT.

The chain employs TRBV5-4 and TRBJ2-7; 8 bases agree with TRBD1. The CDR3 totals 16 residues. V lost 3 bases, J lost 0 bases, and 8 bases stayed unmatched. The germline gives CDR1 SGHNT, CDR2 YYREEE (reference sequence). Written as DNA, the CDR3 is TGTGCCAGCAGCTCACAGGGGGGCGCTAGCTCCTACGAGCAGTACTTC. It encodes CASSSQGGASSYEQYF.

The V call is TRBV7-2, the J call TRBJ1-1; no definite D call. Germline values: CDR1 SGHTA, CDR2 FQGNSA. This CDR3 comprises 16 residues. Trimming took 2 bases from V and 6 from J, leaving 19 bases between them. DNA of the CDR3: TGTGCCAGCAGCTTAAACCTACTAGCGGCCCACGCTGAAGCTTTCTTT. Amino acids: CASSLNLLAAHAEAFF. Variable domain in full (rest from reference TRBV7-2 and TRBJ1-1): GAGVSQSPSNKVTEKGKDVELRCDPISGHTALYWYRQSLGQGLEFLIYFQGNSAPDKSGLPSDRFSAERTGGSVSTLTIQRTQQEDSAVYLCASSLNLLAAHAEAFFGQGTRLTVV.

The gene calls are TRBV3-1 (or the pseudogene TRBV3-2) and TRBJ1-1; perhaps TRBD1 as D (6 bases). This CDR3 region has 15 residues. CDR1 LGHDT and CDR2 YNNKEL come from the germline V gene (reference sequence). Trimming cost V 4 bases and J 6 bases, with 18 bases left between them. The CDR3 reads CASSPTKGGLSEAFF. The CDR3 coding sequence is TGTGCCAGCAGCCCGACAAAGGGGGGGCTGTCTGAAGCTTTCTTT.

The chain carries TRBV27 and TRBJ1-5, with a weak D call TRBD1 (6 bases). Germline CDR1 and CDR2: MNHEY and SMNVEV (reference sequence). The CDR3 length is 16 residues. V was clipped by 6 bases and J by 5 bases, with 20 bases between them. CDR3 residues: CASSHRPTGSYQPQHF. For the CDR3, the DNA is TGTGCCAGCAGCCATAGACCGACAGGTTCCTATCAGCCCCAGCATTTT.

The chain couples TRBV4-1 to TRBJ2-2; 10 bases align to TRBD1. Germline V gene data show CDR1 as MGHRA and CDR2 as YSYEKL. Trimming took 3 bases from V and 4 from J; bases not matched to a gene: 11. There are 18 residues in the CDR3. CDR3 DNA: TGCGCCAGCAGCCAGTATTTTCGACAGGGGGCGCTCACCGGGGAGCTGTTTTTT. This encodes CASSQYFRQGALTGELFF.